These T cell receptor beta chains were read from a single sample in a study of T cells in Graves' hyperthyroidism and ophthalmopathy. TCRdb re-called the multiplex PCR reads through MiXCR, storing one row per CDR3 protein. The data hold around 350,000 distinct CDR3 sequences, with about a sixth observed a single time. The sequencing sample was made of blood. The source of these receptors is a woman in her twenties or thirties with Graves' hyperthyroidism that later progressed to Graves' ophthalmopathy. CDR3s include the opening cysteine and the closing phenylalanine or tryptophan. D genes are given only for firm matches. Expanded clones get a size class; other rows say once, few or many, or leave the size out.

length	D	J	V	size	CDR3	DNA
13	-	TRBJ1-2	TRBV11-2	many	CASSFGTVYGYTF	TGTGCCAGCAGCTTTGGGACGGTCTATGGCTACACCTTC
13	-	TRBJ1-2	TRBV10-3	few	CAISVRADYGYTF	TGTGCCATCAGTGTGCGGGCGGACTATGGCTACACCTTC
17	-	TRBJ2-3	TRBV4-1	few	CASSQGPPGSSTDTQYF	TGCGCCAGCAGCCAGGGACCGCCGGGATCTAGCACAGATACGCAGTATTTT
16	TRBD2	TRBJ2-2	TRBV20-1	many	CSANNIAGTNTGELFF	TGCAGTGCTAATAATATAGCGGGAACGAACACCGGGGAGCTGTTTTTT
13	-	TRBJ2-1	TRBV3-1	few	CASSRVGPNEQFF	TGTGCCAGCAGCCGAGTAGGCCCGAATGAGCAGTTCTTC
11	-	TRBJ1-6	TRBV2	many	CASSANSPLHF	TGTGCCAGCAGTGCCAATTCACCCCTCCACTTT
17	TRBD1	TRBJ1-2	TRBV28	few	CASSSVPGQGPTYGYTF	TGTGCCAGCAGTTCCGTCCCGGGACAGGGACCTACTTATGGCTACACCTTC
17	TRBD1	TRBJ2-7	TRBV10-1	many	CASSDSRDRGSLYEQYF	TGCGCCAGCAGTGATTCTCGGGACAGGGGGTCTCTTTACGAGCAGTACTTC
16	TRBD2	TRBJ2-1	TRBV7-8	many	CASSPRLAGLSNEQFF	TGTGCCAGCAGCCCGCGACTAGCGGGACTCTCCAATGAGCAGTTCTTC
17	-	TRBJ2-1	TRBV6-1	-	CASQGLRGGLSYNEQFF	TGTGCCAGCCAGGGGCTTCGCGGAGGTCTATCCTACAATGAGCAGTTCTTC
14	TRBD1	TRBJ1-2	TRBV5-1	many	CASSNPGQGDGYTF	TGCGCCAGCAGCAACCCGGGACAGGGCGATGGCTACACCTTC
14	TRBD1	TRBJ2-7	TRBV20-1	many	CSAPRDRVIDEQYF	TGCAGTGCTCCCCGGGACAGGGTAATCGACGAGCAGTACTTC
15	TRBD1	TRBJ1-1	TRBV20-1	many	CSARDQDRLNTEAFF	TGCAGTGCTAGAGATCAGGACAGGCTGAACACTGAAGCTTTCTTT
17	TRBD1	TRBJ1-2	TRBV19	many	CASRIRDSRTLNYGYTF	TGTGCCAGTAGAATCCGGGACAGCCGAACCTTGAACTATGGCTACACCTTC
13	-	TRBJ2-1	TRBV5-5	few	CASSLGSGNEQFF	TGTGCCAGCAGCTTGGGGTCGGGCAATGAGCAGTTCTTC
15	-	TRBJ1-4	TRBV9	many	CASSVEPGQHEKLFF	TGTGCCAGCAGCGTAGAACCCGGACAGCATGAAAAACTGTTTTTT
13	-	TRBJ2-3	TRBV29-1	many	CSVEGTSTDTQYF	TGCAGCGTTGAAGGGACAAGCACAGATACGCAGTATTTT
14	-	TRBJ1-1	TRBV12-3/TRBV12-4	-	CASSWMAGKSEAFF	TGTGCCAGCAGTTGGATGGCAGGAAAGTCTGAAGCTTTCTTT
16	-	TRBJ2-1	TRBV5-6	many	CASSLFASSSYNEQFF	TGTGCCAGCAGCTTGTTTGCGTCGAGCTCCTACAATGAGCAGTTCTTC
18	-	TRBJ2-1	TRBV7-8	-	CASSLVGGLMSSYNEQFF	TGTGCCAGCAGCTTAGTTGGGGGACTTATGAGCTCCTACAATGAGCAGTTCTTC
15	-	TRBJ1-4	TRBV2	-	CASSEFLGPNEKLFF	TGTGCCAGCAGTGAATTTTTGGGGCCAAATGAAAAACTGTTTTTT
15	TRBD1	TRBJ2-2	TRBV5-5	many	CASTPGQRNTGELFF	TGTGCCAGCACTCCGGGACAGAGAAACACCGGGGAGCTGTTTTTT
15	-	TRBJ2-3	TRBV2	-	CASRGPKGTTDTQYF	TGTGCCAGCAGAGGACCTAAAGGCACCACAGATACGCAGTATTTT
15	TRBD2	TRBJ2-7	TRBV28	-	CASSSLAGLVFEQYF	TGTGCCAGCAGCAGCTTAGCGGGGTTAGTTTTCGAGCAGTACTTC
14	-	TRBJ2-1	TRBV7-8	many	CASSFYRLGNEQFF	TGTGCCAGCAGCTTCTACAGGCTAGGCAATGAGCAGTTCTTC
13	-	TRBJ1-2	TRBV2	many	CASSEGRLYGYTF	TGTGCCAGCAGTGAGGGCAGGTTGTATGGCTACACCTTC
17	TRBD2	TRBJ2-3	TRBV6-2/TRBV6-3	many	CASSYVPLAGVEDTQYF	TGTGCCAGCAGTTACGTCCCCCTAGCGGGGGTAGAAGATACGCAGTATTTT
15	-	TRBJ2-7	TRBV7-9	few	CASSLGQTDEREQYF	TGTGCCAGCAGCTTAGGGCAAACGGACGAAAGGGAGCAGTACTTC
14	TRBD2	TRBJ2-7	TRBV20-1	few	CSARGTSGPYERYF	TGCAGTGCTAGAGGGACTAGCGGACCCTACGAGCGGTACTTC
14	-	TRBJ1-2	TRBV11-2	many	CASSPSGGRGGYTF	TGTGCCAGCAGCCCCAGCGGGGGCCGCGGAGGCTACACCTTC
13	-	TRBJ1-5	TRBV2	many	CASSELVDQPQHF	TGTGCCAGCAGTGAATTGGTGGATCAGCCCCAGCATTTT
16	TRBD2	TRBJ2-5	TRBV3-1	few	CASSQDLAGGIRYQYF	TGTGCCAGCAGCCAAGATCTAGCGGGGGGCATTCGGTACCAGTACTTC
14	TRBD2	TRBJ2-5	TRBV29-1	-	CSVGLAGGPATQYF	TGCAGCGTTGGACTAGCGGGAGGGCCGGCGACCCAGTACTTC
18	TRBD2	TRBJ2-1	TRBV12-3/TRBV12-4	once	CASSSSYLGASGRNEQFF	TGTGCCAGCAGTTCGTCCTACCTGGGGGCTAGCGGGAGGAATGAGCAGTTCTTC
16	-	TRBJ2-7	TRBV7-2	many	CASSLGFRHPSYEQYF	TGTGCCAGCAGCTTAGGGTTCCGGCATCCCTCCTACGAGCAGTACTTC
12	-	TRBJ1-5	TRBV28	many	CAGTRSNQPQHF	TGTGCCGGGACAAGGAGCAATCAGCCCCAGCATTTT
14	-	TRBJ1-4	TRBV3-1	many	CASSQRERHEKLFF	TGTGCCAGCAGCCAAAGGGAGAGGCATGAAAAACTGTTTTTT
13	TRBD1	TRBJ1-4	TRBV20-1	-	CSALEGAVEKLFF	TGCAGTGCTCTCGAGGGGGCGGTCGAAAAACTGTTTTTT
15	-	TRBJ2-2	TRBV20-1	few	CSARYGGQDTGELFF	TGCAGTGCTAGATATGGGGGGCAGGACACCGGGGAGCTGTTTTTT
14	TRBD1	TRBJ2-1	TRBV12-3/TRBV12-4	once	CASTGTGNWNEQFF	TGTGCCAGCACAGGGACAGGGAATTGGAATGAGCAGTTCTTC